Listed here are 11 T cell receptor beta chains from one sample, sequenced in a study of neurological immune-mediated disorders. In TCRdb, the 5' RACE reads were re-called with MiXCR into one record per CDR3 protein. The repertoire holds 85,000 to 100,000 distinct CDR3 sequences, around 3.4% seen once, with 5% to 7.5% in the top ten. The sample consisted of PBMCs. The receptor source for this set is a woman younger than 30 with multiple sclerosis.

This clonotype appeared many times. This sequence joins TRBV12-3 or TRBV12-4 and TRBJ2-7; D is uncertain. V was trimmed by 9 bases and J by 5 bases, leaving 20 bases between them. CDR3 length: 14 residues. In DNA, the CDR3 is TGTGCCAGTCGCTTCTCCGGATCCGCCGACGAGCAGTACTTC. Its protein is CASRFSGSADEQYF.

This clonotype has a count of ten or more. The rearrangement uses TRBV6-5 and TRBJ1-1, with 11 bases aligning to TRBD1. The CDR3 contains 14 residues. J gave up 4 bases and V 6 bases, and 4 bases lay outside the gene matches. CDR1 MNHEY and CDR2 SVGAGI come from the germline V gene. CDR3 coding DNA: TGTGCCAGCAGGATGGGACAGGGGGTCACTGAAGCTTTCTTT. Translation: CASRMGQGVTEAFF.

This clonotype was picked up many times. This chain joins TRBV3-1 and TRBJ2-5, with 9 bases fitting TRBD1. Germline loops: CDR1 LGHDT, CDR2 YNNKEL (reference sequence). The V segment lost 6 bases and the J segment 5 bases; nucleotides outside the gene matches: 4. The CDR3 contains 13 residues. CDR3 nucleotides: TGTGCCAGCAGTAGACAGGGGGATGAGACCCAGTACTTC. Translated: CASSRQGDETQYF.

In this sample, this clonotype turned up many times. This rearrangement joins TRBV20-1 to TRBJ1-5; 9 bases fit TRBD1. Germline values: CDR1 DFQATT, CDR2 SNEGSKA (reference sequence). V shed 3 bases and J 4 bases; nucleotides not matched to a gene: 10. The CDR3 is 16 amino acids. CDR3 loop: CSASRPGQGINQPQHF. For the CDR3, the DNA is TGCAGTGCTAGTCGCCCCGGACAGGGGATAAATCAGCCCCAGCATTTT.

This clonotype has ten or more counts. The genes are TRBV27 and TRBJ1-5, with a possible D match to TRBD1 (5 bases). CDR1 and CDR2 (germline): MNHEY, SMNVEV (reference sequence). V was shortened by 2 bases and J by 5 bases, with 10 bases between the two germline ends. The CDR3 has 14 residues. The CDR3 DNA reads TGTGCCAGCAGTTTAGGTAGGGGCGATCAGCCCCAGCATTTT. Translation gives CASSLGRGDQPQHF.

A remark on this clonotype: Being one base from a much bigger clone, this may be a read error. The J gene is TRBJ1-1, the V gene TRBV27, with D tentatively TRBD1 (6 bases). The CDR3 is 13 amino acids. V lost 2 bases to trimming and J lost 7 bases, with 11 bases between them. CDR1 MNHEY and CDR2 SMNVEV come from the germline V gene (reference sequence). The CDR3 DNA reads TGTGCCAGCAGTTTAACCGGGGGCGGTGAAGCTTTCTTT. Translated, it gives CASSLTGGGEAFF.

The table lists this clonotype with many counts. The CDR3 nucleotides read TGCGCCAGCAGCTTGGGGGGACCCCTGTACAATGAGCAGTTCTTC. Translation gives CASSLGGPLYNEQFF. The chain employs TRBV5-1 and TRBJ2-1; either TRBD1 or TRBD2 may supply D (5 bases each). This CDR3 has 15 amino acids. From germline, CDR1 is SGHRS and CDR2 YFSETQ. The ends were cut back, 0 bases at V and 4 bases at J, with 11 bases in the middle.

This clonotype was picked up many times. Just one base apart from a much larger clone, this may be a read error. The CDR3 end shows no conserved phenylalanine or tryptophan, and so a read error is likely. The V gene is TRBV7-9, the J gene TRBJ1-6; D remains unclear. V was cut by 1 base and J by 10 bases, with 8 bases left in between. CDR1 is SEHNR, CDR2 FQNEAQ, per germline (reference sequence). The CDR3 sequence is 13 residues long. CDR3 coding DNA: TGTGCCAGCAGCTTAGGATCAGTCTCACCCCTCCACTGT. This codes for CASSLGSVSPLHC.

This clonotype is classed as medium-sized. The DNA of the CDR3 is TGTGCCAGCAGCTTCACTGTACGGGGGGGTGAAGAGACCCAGTACTTC. Its translation is CASSFTVRGGEETQYF. The chain links TRBV5-6 to TRBJ2-5; 8 nucleotides line up with TRBD2. The CDR3 spans 16 residues. CDR1 is SGHDT, CDR2 YYEEEE, per germline. The J segment lost 3 bases and the V segment lost 2 bases, leaving 9 bases of the junction unmatched.

This clonotype was seen repeatedly, ten times or more. The gene calls are TRBV28 and TRBJ2-7, with 10 bases that match TRBD1. Trimming removed 1 base from V and 5 bases from J; junction bases left unmatched: 8. The CDR3 runs 16 residues. Germline values: CDR1 MDHEN, CDR2 SYDVKM. The CDR3 region is CASSLLGRDRGHEQYF. The CDR3 DNA reads TGTGCCAGCAGTTTATTAGGCCGGGACAGGGGACACGAGCAGTACTTC.

A remark on this clonotype: This sequence may be a read error, since a much larger clone differs from it by one base. CDR3 in amino acids: CASSSGKGGYEQYF. Here the CDR3 DNA reads TGTGCCAGCAGCTCGGGAAAGGGAGGCTACGAGCAGTACTTC. The rearrangement joins TRBV7-6 to TRBJ2-7; D is possibly TRBD2 (6 bases). The germline CDR1 and CDR2 sequences are SGHVS and FNYEAQ. The CDR3 is 14 amino acids. Trimming removed 4 bases from V and 3 bases from J, with 13 bases in between.